This T cell receptor (beta chain) was retrieved from a study of T cells in Graves' hyperthyroidism and ophthalmopathy. The CDR3 regions of TCR beta were amplified from RNA transcripts. The study used the HTBI primer set for a first-round RT-PCR of the TCR CDR3. TCRdb ran MiXCR on the multiplex PCR reads and lists one entry per CDR3 protein. In the table there are more than 150,000 distinct CDR3 sequences, about 17% of which are singletons. V lost 7 bases and J 8 bases, leaving 20 bases between the germline ends. The CDR3 contains 15 residues. In germline, CDR1 is LNHDA, CDR2 SQIVND (reference sequence). This clonotype appeared many times.

This TCR was sampled from a woman aged 45-65 years with Graves' hyperthyroidism. The specimen sequenced was blood. The rearrangement links TRBV19 to TRBJ1-4, with D possibly TRBD1 on 5 matching bases. The CDR3 DNA sequence: TGTGCCAGTACCTCCCCCGGGGACCCTGGGGAAAAACTGTTTTTT. Amino acid sequence: CASTSPGDPGEKLFF.